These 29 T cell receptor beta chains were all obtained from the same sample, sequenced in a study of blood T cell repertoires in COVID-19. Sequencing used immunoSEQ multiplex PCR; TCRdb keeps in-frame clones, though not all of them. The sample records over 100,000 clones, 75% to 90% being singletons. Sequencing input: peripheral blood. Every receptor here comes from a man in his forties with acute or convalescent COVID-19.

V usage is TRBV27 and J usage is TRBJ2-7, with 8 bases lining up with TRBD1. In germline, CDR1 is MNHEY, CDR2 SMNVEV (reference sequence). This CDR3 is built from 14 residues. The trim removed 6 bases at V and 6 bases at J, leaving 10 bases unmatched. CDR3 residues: CASSTLGTGGEQYF. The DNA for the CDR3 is TGTGCCAGCAGCACGTTAGGGACAGGTGGCGAGCAGTACTTC.

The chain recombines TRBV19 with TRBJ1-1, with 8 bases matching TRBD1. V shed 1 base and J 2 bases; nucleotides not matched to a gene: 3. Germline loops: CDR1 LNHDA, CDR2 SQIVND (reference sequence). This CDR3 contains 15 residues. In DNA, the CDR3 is TGTGCCAGTAGTATAGGGACAGGGCTTAACACTGAAGCTTTCTTT. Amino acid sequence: CASSIGTGLNTEAFF.

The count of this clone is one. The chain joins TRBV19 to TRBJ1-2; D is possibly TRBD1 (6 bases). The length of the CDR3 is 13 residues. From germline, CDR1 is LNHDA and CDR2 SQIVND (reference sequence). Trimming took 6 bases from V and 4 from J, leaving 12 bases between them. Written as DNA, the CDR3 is TGTGCCAGTAGACTAGACAGGTTCTATGGCTACACCTTC. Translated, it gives CASRLDRFYGYTF.

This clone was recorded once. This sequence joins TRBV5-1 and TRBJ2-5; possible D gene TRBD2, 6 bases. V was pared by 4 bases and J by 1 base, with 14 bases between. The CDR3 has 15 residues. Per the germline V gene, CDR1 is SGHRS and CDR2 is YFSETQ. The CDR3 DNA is TGCGCCAGCAGCCCTCTTAGCGGAGGCCAAGAGACCCAGTACTTC. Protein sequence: CASSPLSGGQETQYF.

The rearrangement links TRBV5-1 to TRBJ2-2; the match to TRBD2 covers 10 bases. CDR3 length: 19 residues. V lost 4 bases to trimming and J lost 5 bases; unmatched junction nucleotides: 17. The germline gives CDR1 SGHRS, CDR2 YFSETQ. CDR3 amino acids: CASSAGLAFREGETGELFF. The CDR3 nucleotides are TGCGCCAGCAGCGCGGGACTAGCGTTCAGGGAAGGGGAAACCGGGGAGCTGTTTTTT. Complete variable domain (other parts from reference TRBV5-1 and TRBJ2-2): KAGVTQTPRYLIKTRGQQVTLSCSPISGHRSVSWYQQTPGQGLQFLFEYFSETQRNKGNFPGRFSGRQFSNSRSEMNVSTLELGDSALYLCASSAGLAFREGETGELFFGEGSRLTVL.

The CDR3, as DNA: TGTGCCAGCAGCGTAGGGAGGACAGCCACCTACGAGCAGTACTTC. Its translation: CASSVGRTATYEQYF. V gene TRBV9 combines with J gene TRBJ2-7; perhaps TRBD1 as D (6 bases). V gave up 0 bases and J gave up 2 bases, with 12 bases separating them. Germline V gene data show CDR1 as SGDLS and CDR2 as YYNGEE. The CDR3 length is 15 residues.

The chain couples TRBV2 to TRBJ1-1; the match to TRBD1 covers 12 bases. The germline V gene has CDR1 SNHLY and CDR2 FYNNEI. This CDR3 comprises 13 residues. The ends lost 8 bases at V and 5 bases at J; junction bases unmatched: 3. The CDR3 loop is CASRDRGLTEAFF. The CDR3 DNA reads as TGTGCCAGCCGGGACAGGGGGCTTACTGAAGCTTTCTTT.

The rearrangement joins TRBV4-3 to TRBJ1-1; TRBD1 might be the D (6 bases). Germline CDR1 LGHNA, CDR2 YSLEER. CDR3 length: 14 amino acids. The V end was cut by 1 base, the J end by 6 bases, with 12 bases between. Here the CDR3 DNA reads TGCGCCAGCAGCCAAGGCAGGGGAAACGCTGAAGCTTTCTTT. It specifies CASSQGRGNAEAFF.

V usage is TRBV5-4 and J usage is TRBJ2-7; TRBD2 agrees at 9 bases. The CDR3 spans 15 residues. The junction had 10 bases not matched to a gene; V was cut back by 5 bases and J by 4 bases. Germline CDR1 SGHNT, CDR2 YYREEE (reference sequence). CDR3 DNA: TGTGCCAGCAGGACCGCTAGCGGGAAGGTTTACGAGCAGTACTTC. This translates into CASRTASGKVYEQYF. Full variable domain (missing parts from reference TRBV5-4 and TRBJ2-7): ETGVTQSPTHLIKTRGQQVTLRCSSQSGHNTVSWYQQALGQGPQFIFQYYREEENGRGNFPPRFSGLQFPNYSSELNVNALELDDSALYLCASRTASGKVYEQYFGPGTRLTVT.

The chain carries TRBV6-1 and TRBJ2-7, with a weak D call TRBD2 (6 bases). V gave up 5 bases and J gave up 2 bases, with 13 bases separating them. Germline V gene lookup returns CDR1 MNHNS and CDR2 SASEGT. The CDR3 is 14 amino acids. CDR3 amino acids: CASSFGTAPYEQYF. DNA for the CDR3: TGTGCCAGCAGTTTCGGGACTGCCCCCTACGAGCAGTACTTC.

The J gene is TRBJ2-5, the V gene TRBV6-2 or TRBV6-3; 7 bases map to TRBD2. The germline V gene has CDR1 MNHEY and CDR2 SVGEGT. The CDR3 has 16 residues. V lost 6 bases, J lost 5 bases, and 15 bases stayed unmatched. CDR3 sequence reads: CASRPKGRAVWETQYF. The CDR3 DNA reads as TGTGCCAGCAGACCTAAAGGGAGGGCCGTCTGGGAGACCCAGTACTTC.

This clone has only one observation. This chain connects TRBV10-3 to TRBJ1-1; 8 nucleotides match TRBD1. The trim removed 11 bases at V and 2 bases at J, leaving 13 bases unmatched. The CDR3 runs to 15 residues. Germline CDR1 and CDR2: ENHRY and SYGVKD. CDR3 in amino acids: CAAQTRTGINTEAFF. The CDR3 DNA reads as TGTGCCGCACAAACCCGGACAGGGATTAACACTGAAGCTTTCTTT.

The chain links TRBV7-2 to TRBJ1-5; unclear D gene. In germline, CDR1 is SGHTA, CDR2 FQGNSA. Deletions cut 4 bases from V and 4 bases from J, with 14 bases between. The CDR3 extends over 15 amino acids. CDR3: CASSSPGEPNQPQHF. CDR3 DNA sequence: TGTGCCAGCAGCTCCCCCGGGGAGCCTAATCAGCCCCAGCATTTT.

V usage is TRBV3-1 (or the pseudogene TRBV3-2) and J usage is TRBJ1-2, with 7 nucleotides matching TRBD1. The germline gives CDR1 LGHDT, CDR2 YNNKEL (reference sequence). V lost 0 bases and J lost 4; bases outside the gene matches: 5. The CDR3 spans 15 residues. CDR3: CASSQEGTVVYGYTF. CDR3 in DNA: TGTGCCAGCAGCCAAGAGGGGACAGTAGTCTATGGCTACACCTTC.

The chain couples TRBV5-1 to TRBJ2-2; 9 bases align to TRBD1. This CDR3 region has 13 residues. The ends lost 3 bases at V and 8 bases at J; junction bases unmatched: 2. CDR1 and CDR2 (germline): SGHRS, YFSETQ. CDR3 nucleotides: TGCGCCAGCAGCTGGGGACAGGGTGGGGAGCTGTTTTTT. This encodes CASSWGQGGELFF.

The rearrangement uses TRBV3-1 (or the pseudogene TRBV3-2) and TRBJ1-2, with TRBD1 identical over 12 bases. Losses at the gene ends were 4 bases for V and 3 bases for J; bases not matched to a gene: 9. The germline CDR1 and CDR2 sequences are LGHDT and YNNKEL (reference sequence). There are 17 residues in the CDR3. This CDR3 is CASSRRGTGGRDYGYTF. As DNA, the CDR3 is TGTGCCAGCAGCCGCCGCGGGACAGGGGGCAGGGACTATGGCTACACCTTC.

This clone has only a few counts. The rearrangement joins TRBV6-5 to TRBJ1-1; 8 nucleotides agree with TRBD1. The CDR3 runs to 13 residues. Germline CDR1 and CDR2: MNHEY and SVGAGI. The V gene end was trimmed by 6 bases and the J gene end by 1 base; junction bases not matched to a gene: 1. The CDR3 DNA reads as TGTGCCAGCAGGGGGACAGGGAACACTGAAGCTTTCTTT. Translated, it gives CASRGTGNTEAFF.

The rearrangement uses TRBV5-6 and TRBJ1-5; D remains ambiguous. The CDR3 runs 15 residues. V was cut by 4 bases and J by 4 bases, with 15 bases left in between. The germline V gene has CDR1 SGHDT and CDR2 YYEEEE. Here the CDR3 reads CASSLLLKTNQPQHF. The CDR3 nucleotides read TGTGCCAGCAGCCTATTACTGAAAACGAATCAGCCCCAGCATTTT.

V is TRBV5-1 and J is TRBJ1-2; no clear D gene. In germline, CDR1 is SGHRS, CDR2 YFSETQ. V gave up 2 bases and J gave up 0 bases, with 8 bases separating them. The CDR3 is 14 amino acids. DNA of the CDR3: TGCGCCAGCAGCTTCGGAGCCCCTAACTATGGCTACACCTTC. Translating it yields CASSFGAPNYGYTF.

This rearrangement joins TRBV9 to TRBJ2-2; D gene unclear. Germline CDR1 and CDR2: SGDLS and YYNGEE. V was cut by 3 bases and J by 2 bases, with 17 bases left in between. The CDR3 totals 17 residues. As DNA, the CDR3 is TGTGCCAGCAGCGCAACGGTAGACTTCCTTAACACCGGGGAGCTGTTTTTT. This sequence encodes CASSATVDFLNTGELFF.

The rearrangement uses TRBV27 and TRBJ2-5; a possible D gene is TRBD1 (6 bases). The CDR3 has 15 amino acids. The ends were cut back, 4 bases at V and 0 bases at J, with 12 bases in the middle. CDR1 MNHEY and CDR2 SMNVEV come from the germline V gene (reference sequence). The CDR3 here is CASSSLRDNQETQYF. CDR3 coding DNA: TGTGCCAGCAGTTCACTCCGGGACAACCAAGAGACCCAGTACTTC.

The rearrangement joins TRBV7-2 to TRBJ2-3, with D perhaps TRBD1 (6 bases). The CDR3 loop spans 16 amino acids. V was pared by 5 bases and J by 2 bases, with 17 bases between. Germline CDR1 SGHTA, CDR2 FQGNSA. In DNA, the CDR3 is TGTGCCAGCAGCCCAATGGGGGCGCTGGCCACAGATACGCAGTATTTT. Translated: CASSPMGALATDTQYF.

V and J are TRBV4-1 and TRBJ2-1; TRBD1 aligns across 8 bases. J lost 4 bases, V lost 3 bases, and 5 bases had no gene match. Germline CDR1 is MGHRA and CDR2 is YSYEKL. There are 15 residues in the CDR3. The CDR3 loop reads CASSQTGTGYNEQFF. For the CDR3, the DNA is TGCGCCAGCAGCCAGACCGGGACAGGTTACAATGAGCAGTTCTTC.

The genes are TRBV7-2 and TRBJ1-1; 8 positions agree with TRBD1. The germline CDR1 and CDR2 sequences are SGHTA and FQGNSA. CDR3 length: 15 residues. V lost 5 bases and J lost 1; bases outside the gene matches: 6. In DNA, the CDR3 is TGTGCCAGCAGCCTCCCACAGGGGGGGAACACTGAAGCTTTCTTT. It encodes CASSLPQGGNTEAFF.

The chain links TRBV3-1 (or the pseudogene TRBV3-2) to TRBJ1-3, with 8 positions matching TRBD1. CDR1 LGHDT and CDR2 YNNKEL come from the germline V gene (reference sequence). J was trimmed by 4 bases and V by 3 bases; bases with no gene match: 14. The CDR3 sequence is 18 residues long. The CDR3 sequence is CASSQSGTGFTRGNTIYF. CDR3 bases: TGTGCCAGCAGCCAGTCCGGGACAGGCTTTACCCGCGGAAACACCATATATTTT.

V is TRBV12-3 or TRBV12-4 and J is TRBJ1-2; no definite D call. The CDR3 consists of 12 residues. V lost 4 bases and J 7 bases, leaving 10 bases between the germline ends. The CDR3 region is CASSSVGSGYTF. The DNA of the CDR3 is TGTGCCAGCAGTTCCGTCGGGAGTGGCTACACCTTC.

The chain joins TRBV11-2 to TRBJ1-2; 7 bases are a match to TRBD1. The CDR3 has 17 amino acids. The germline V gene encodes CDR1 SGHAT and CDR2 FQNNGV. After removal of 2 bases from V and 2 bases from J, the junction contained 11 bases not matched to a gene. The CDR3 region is CASSLSLPGTVNYGYTF. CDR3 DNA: TGTGCCAGCAGCTTATCCCTCCCCGGGACAGTCAACTATGGCTACACCTTC.

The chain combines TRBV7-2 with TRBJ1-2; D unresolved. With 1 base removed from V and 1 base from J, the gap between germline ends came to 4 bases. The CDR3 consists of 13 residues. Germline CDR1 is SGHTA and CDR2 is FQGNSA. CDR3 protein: CASSLDNNYGYTF. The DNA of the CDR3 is TGTGCCAGCAGCTTAGACAATAACTATGGCTACACCTTC.

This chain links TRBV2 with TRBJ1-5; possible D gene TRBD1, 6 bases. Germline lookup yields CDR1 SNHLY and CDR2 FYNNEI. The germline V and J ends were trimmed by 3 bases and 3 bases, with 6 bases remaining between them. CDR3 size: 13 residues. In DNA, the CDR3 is TGTGCCAGCAGTGAGGGGGCCAATCAGCCCCAGCATTTT. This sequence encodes CASSEGANQPQHF. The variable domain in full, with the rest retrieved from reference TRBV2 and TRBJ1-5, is EPEVTQTPSHQVTQMGQEVILRCVPISNHLYFYWYRQILGQKVEFLVSFYNNEISEKSEIFDDQFSVERPDGSNFTLKIRSTKLEDSAMYFCASSEGANQPQHFGDGTRLSIL.